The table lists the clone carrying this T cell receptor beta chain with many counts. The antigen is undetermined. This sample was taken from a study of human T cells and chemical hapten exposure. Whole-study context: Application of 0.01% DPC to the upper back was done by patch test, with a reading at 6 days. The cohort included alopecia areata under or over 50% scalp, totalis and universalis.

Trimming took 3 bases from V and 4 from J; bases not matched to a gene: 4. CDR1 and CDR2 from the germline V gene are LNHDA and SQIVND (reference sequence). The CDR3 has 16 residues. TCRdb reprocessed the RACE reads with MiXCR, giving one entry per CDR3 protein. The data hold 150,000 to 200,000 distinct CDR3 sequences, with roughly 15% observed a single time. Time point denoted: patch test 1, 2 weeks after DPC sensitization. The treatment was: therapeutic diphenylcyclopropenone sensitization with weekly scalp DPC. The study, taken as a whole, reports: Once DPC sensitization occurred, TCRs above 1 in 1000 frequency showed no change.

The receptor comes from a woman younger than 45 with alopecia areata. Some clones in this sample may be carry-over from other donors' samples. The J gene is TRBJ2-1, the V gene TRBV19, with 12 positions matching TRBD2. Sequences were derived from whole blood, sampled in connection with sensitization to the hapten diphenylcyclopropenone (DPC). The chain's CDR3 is CASSILAGGIYNEQFF. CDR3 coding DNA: TGTGCCAGTAGTATCCTAGCGGGGGGGATTTACAATGAGCAGTTCTTC.